These 20 T cell receptor beta chains were sequenced from one sample in a study of T cells in localized non-small cell lung cancer (dated by TCRdb to the early 2020s). Library preparation was by the immunoSEQ multiplex PCR assay. TCRdb re-hosts the immuneACCESS table, in-frame sequences only. Its copies lack some clones; in the studies checked, an unresolved V gene accounts for under half of them, and the cause for the rest is not known. Within this sample are roughly 38,000 clones, with roughly 89% of them counted one time only. About 5.4% of the sample is taken by the ten largest. The material was peripheral blood mononuclear cells, obtained before any cancer treatment. These receptors came from a male donor aged 60 or over with stage II lung adenocarcinoma.

The CDR3 DNA is TGTGCCTGGACCGGGACAGGGAGTCGGGGGGAGCTGTTTTTT. This encodes CAWTGTGSRGELFF. The chain recombines TRBV30 with TRBJ2-2; TRBD1 aligns across 9 bases. In germline, CDR1 is GTSNPN, CDR2 SVGIG (reference sequence). V lost 4 bases, J lost 8 bases, and 8 bases stayed unmatched. There are 14 residues in the CDR3. Full variable domain (missing parts from reference TRBV30 and TRBJ2-2): SQTIHQWPATLVQPVGSPLSLECTVEGTSNPNLYWYRQAAGRGLQLLFYSVGIGQISSEVPQNLSASRPQDRQFILSSKKLLLSDSGFYLCAWTGTGSRGELFFGEGSRLTVL.

The chain couples TRBV7-9 to TRBJ1-1, with 9 bases that match TRBD1. Germline values: CDR1 SEHNR, CDR2 FQNEAQ (reference sequence). With V trimmed by 5 bases and J by 1 base, 8 bases remained unmatched. This CDR3 has 16 residues. The CDR3 here is CASSRTPGQGNTEAFF. CDR3 in DNA: TGTGCCAGCAGCCGTACCCCGGGACAGGGGAACACTGAAGCTTTCTTT.

The chain links TRBV10-3 to TRBJ1-1, with D tentatively TRBD1 (6 bases). The CDR3 contains 15 residues. V lost 6 bases and J lost 1, with 15 bases in between. Germline V gene sequence: CDR1 ENHRY, CDR2 SYGVKD. CDR3 DNA: TGTGCCATCAGCCCTCGGGGGGCGGGGAACACTGAAGCTTTCTTT. This gives the protein CAISPRGAGNTEAFF.

This chain links TRBV5-1 with TRBJ1-4; maybe TRBD1 (6 bases). V was pared by 4 bases and J by 4 bases, with 11 bases between. This CDR3 has 14 amino acids. CDR1 is SGHRS, CDR2 YFSETQ, per germline. In nucleotides, the CDR3 is TGCGCCAGCAGCCTCACAGGGTTTAATGAAAAACTGTTTTTT. Protein product: CASSLTGFNEKLFF.

V usage is TRBV6-5 and J usage is TRBJ1-1; the match to TRBD1 covers 10 bases. Germline CDR1 and CDR2: MNHEY and SVGAGI. The CDR3 spans 15 residues. V trimming: 5 bases; J trimming: 1 base; junction bases outside the gene matches: 4. The CDR3 nucleotides read TGTGCCAGCAGTCGGGACAGGGGCGCGAACACTGAAGCTTTCTTT. It is translated as CASSRDRGANTEAFF.

V usage is TRBV6-5 and J usage is TRBJ2-7, with unresolved D. Trimming cost V 6 bases and J 2 bases, with 14 bases left between them. Per the germline V gene, CDR1 is MNHEY and CDR2 is SVGAGI. The CDR3 is 14 amino acids. CDR3 region: CASRFSGPPYEQYF. The CDR3 nucleotides read TGTGCCAGCAGGTTTTCTGGCCCGCCCTACGAGCAGTACTTC.

This rearrangement joins TRBV29-1 to TRBJ2-1, with D possibly being TRBD2 (5 bases). CDR1 and CDR2 from the germline V gene are SQVTM and ANQGSEA. V dropped 7 bases and J dropped 1 base, with 14 bases sitting between them. This CDR3 has 14 residues. The CDR3 here is CSASLVPSYNEQFF. The DNA for the CDR3 is TGCAGCGCCTCACTAGTCCCGTCCTACAATGAGCAGTTCTTC.

The rearrangement uses TRBV5-1 and TRBJ2-7, with D perhaps assigned TRBD1 or TRBD2 (5 bases each). Germline V gene data show CDR1 as SGHRS and CDR2 as YFSETQ. This CDR3 contains 14 residues. Trimming removed 4 bases at V and 3 bases at J, with 14 bases between. The CDR3 DNA is TGCGCCAGCAGCGGGGACCCCCGGAACTACGAGCAGTACTTC. Residues: CASSGDPRNYEQYF.

V and J are TRBV10-3 and TRBJ1-4; TRBD1 matches 7 bases. The CDR3 extends over 15 amino acids. The germline CDR1 and CDR2 sequences are ENHRY and SYGVKD. V was clipped by 8 bases and J by 8 bases; unmatched bases: 14. This CDR3 reads CAIGGGPFTGEKLFF. CDR3 coding DNA: TGTGCCATCGGAGGGGGCCCCTTTACCGGGGAAAAACTGTTTTTT.

The genes are TRBV28 and TRBJ1-5, with D unclear. This CDR3 is built from 12 residues. Germline V CDR1 and CDR2: MDHEN, SYDVKM. Trimming pared 7 bases from V and 3 bases from J, leaving 7 bases between. CDR3 region: CASTPNNQPQHF. CDR3 DNA sequence: TGTGCCAGCACACCTAACAATCAGCCCCAGCATTTT.

This chain uses TRBV10-2 with TRBJ1-3, with 8 nucleotides matching TRBD1. Germline assignment: CDR1 WSHSY and CDR2 SAAADI. CDR3 length: 13 amino acids. V trimming: 8 bases; J trimming: 4 bases; junction bases outside the gene matches: 4. The CDR3 bases are TGCGCCAGCTCAAGACAGGGGGGAAACACCATATATTTT. Translation gives CASSRQGGNTIYF.

The CDR3 protein is CAWSHKGGAKTDTQYF. CDR3 in DNA: TGTGCCTGGAGTCATAAAGGGGGCGCGAAGACAGATACGCAGTATTTT. V and J are TRBV30 and TRBJ2-3, with 7 positions matching TRBD1. The CDR3 contains 16 residues. J was trimmed by 3 bases and V by 2 bases; bases with no gene match: 11. CDR1 and CDR2 from the germline V gene are GTSNPN and SVGIG (reference sequence). The whole variable domain, remainder taken from reference TRBV30 and TRBJ2-3, is SQTIHQWPATLVQPVGSPLSLECTVEGTSNPNLYWYRQAAGRGLQLLFYSVGIGQISSEVPQNLSASRPQDRQFILSSKKLLLSDSGFYLCAWSHKGGAKTDTQYFGPGTRLTVL.

The rearrangement links TRBV29-1 to TRBJ1-2, with 9 bases identical to TRBD1. Germline V lookup: CDR1 SQVTM, CDR2 ANQGSEA. J gave up 7 bases and V 8 bases, and 8 bases lay outside the gene matches. The CDR3 has 12 residues. CDR3 amino acids: CSSSRDRVGYTF. Here the CDR3 DNA reads TGCAGCTCATCCCGGGACAGGGTTGGCTACACCTTC.

V usage is TRBV7-2 and J usage is TRBJ1-1, with TRBD1 as a possible D gene (5 bases). Germline V CDR1 and CDR2: SGHTA, FQGNSA. This CDR3 has 16 amino acids. Trimming took 1 base from V and 7 from J, leaving 19 bases between them. The CDR3 protein is CASSLVEMGTSNEAFF. The CDR3 nucleotides are TGTGCCAGCAGCTTAGTGGAGATGGGGACCTCCAATGAAGCTTTCTTT.

This chain joins TRBV4-1 and TRBJ1-4; weak D call: TRBD1 (6 bases). This CDR3 spans 14 amino acids. Deletions cut 1 base from V and 10 bases from J, with 13 bases between. Germline V lookup: CDR1 MGHRA, CDR2 YSYEKL. CDR3 sequence reads: CASSQVGQKRKLFF. The CDR3 DNA sequence: TGCGCCAGCAGCCAAGTAGGACAGAAAAGAAAACTGTTTTTT.

This chain connects TRBV7-2 to TRBJ2-7, with D unresolved. Germline-derived CDR1 and CDR2 are SGHTA and FQGNSA. Trimming removed 3 bases from V and 7 bases from J, with 16 bases in between. The CDR3 loop spans 14 amino acids. In DNA, the CDR3 is TGTGCCAGCAGCTTTATGACTCCCTCAGGAGAGCAGTACTTC. This translates into CASSFMTPSGEQYF.

CDR3 sequence (DNA): TGTGCCAGCAGCCATCGTGAGGTCTACGAGCAGTACTTC. Amino acids: CASSHREVYEQYF. The rearrangement links TRBV7-2 to TRBJ2-7; no reliable D call. The V gene lost 5 bases and the J gene lost 3 bases, with 11 bases spanning the gap. Germline V CDR1 and CDR2: SGHTA, FQGNSA. This CDR3 comprises 13 residues.

The rearrangement links TRBV7-8 to TRBJ2-3; maybe TRBD2 (6 bases). Germline loops: CDR1 SGHVS, CDR2 FQNEAQ. V was shortened by 7 bases and J by 0 bases, with 14 bases between the two germline ends. CDR3 length: 15 residues. CDR3 residues: CASTPEGGSTDTQYF. The CDR3, as DNA: TGTGCCAGCACCCCGGAGGGAGGAAGCACAGATACGCAGTATTTT.

This clone was recorded a few times. V is TRBV2 and J is TRBJ2-1; 8 bases match TRBD1. Germline V lookup: CDR1 SNHLY, CDR2 FYNNEI. V lost 2 bases and J lost 4; bases outside the gene matches: 4. CDR3 length: 15 residues. The CDR3 nucleotides are TGTGCCAGCAGTGAAACTGGGACAGGTTACAATGAGCAGTTCTTC. It translates to CASSETGTGYNEQFF.

J is TRBJ2-5 and V is TRBV7-6; TRBD1 might be the D (6 bases). This CDR3 is built from 14 residues. V gave up 1 base and J gave up 6 bases, with 12 bases separating them. From germline, CDR1 is SGHVS and CDR2 FNYEAQ. The CDR3 bases are TGTGCCAGCAGCTTAGGGAACAGGGACAAGACCCAGTACTTC. Translating gives CASSLGNRDKTQYF.